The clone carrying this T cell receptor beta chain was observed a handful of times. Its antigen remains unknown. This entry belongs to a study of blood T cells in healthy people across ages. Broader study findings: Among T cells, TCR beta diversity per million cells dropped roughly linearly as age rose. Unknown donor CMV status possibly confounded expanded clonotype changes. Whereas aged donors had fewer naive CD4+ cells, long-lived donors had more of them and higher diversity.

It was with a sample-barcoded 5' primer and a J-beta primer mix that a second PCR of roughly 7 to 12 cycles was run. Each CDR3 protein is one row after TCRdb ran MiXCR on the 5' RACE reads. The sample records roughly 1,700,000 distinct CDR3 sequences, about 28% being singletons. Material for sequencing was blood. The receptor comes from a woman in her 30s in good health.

CDR3 loop: CASSLGASESSYNEQFF. The CDR3 DNA reads as TGTGCCAGCAGCTTAGGAGCTAGCGAGAGCTCCTACAATGAGCAGTTCTTC. This chain uses TRBV7-8 with TRBJ2-1, with a tentative D call TRBD2 (6 bases). The V end lost 1 base, the J end lost 0 bases, and 13 bases lay between the germline ends. Per germline, CDR1 SGHVS and CDR2 FQNEAQ. The CDR3 is made up of 17 amino acids.